The following is a T cell receptor beta chain sequence with its context. This sample stems from a study of regulatory T cells in long-lasting Graves disease. Researchers made TCR beta libraries by using iRepertoire HTBI primers and running Arm-PCR on CDR3 regions. MiXCR, applied by TCRdb to the multiplex PCR reads, yields one record per CDR3 protein. The data show more than 300,000 distinct CDR3 sequences, 15% seen once. Noted time point: newly diagnosed GD, antithyroid drugs for less than 3 months. Isolated PBMC RNA provided the starting material for the TCR library. This CDR3 comprises 15 residues. V was cut by 6 bases and J by 5 bases, with 19 bases left in between.

This chain uses TRBV12-3 or TRBV12-4 with TRBJ2-5; possibly TRBD2 for D (7 bases). This specimen was peripheral blood mononuclear cells (PBMCs), taken at new diagnosis, from a patient treated with antithyroid drugs. The origin of this receptor is a female donor with Graves disease. CDR3 protein: CASSPSGGGLETQYF. In DNA form, the CDR3 reads TGTGCCAGCAGCCCTTCTGGGGGGGGGCTGGAGACCCAGTACTTC.